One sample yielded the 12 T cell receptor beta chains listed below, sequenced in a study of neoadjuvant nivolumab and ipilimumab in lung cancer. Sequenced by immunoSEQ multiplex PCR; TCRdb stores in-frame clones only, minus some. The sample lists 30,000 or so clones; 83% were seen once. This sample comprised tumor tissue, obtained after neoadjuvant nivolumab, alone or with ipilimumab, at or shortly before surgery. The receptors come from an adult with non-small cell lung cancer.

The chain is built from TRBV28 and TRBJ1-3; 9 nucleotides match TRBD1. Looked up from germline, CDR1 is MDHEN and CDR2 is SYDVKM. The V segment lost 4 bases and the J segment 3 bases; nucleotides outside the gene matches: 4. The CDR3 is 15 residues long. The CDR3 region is CASSWGTGNGNTIYF. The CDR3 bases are TGTGCCAGCAGTTGGGGGACAGGGAATGGAAACACCATATATTTT.

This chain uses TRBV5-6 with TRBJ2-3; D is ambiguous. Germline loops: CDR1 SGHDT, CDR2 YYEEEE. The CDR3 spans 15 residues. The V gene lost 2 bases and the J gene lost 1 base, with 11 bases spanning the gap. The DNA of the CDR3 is TGTGCCAGCAGCTTCGGGTGGCAGGGCACAGATACGCAGTATTTT. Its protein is CASSFGWQGTDTQYF.

DNA of the CDR3: TGTGCCAGCAGGGACAGGGGCGACCCCCTACGAAAGCAGTACTTC. Amino acids: CASRDRGDPLRKQYF. The rearrangement uses TRBV6-1 and TRBJ2-7; 9 nucleotides align to TRBD1. CDR3 length: 15 residues. V lost 6 bases and J lost 8; bases outside the gene matches: 14. The germline gives CDR1 MNHNS, CDR2 SASEGT.

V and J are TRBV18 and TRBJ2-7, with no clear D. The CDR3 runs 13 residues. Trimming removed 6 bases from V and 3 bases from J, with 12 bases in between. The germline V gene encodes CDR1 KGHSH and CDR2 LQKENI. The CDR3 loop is CASSAAWDYEQYF. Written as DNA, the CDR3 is TGTGCCAGCTCGGCCGCTTGGGACTACGAGCAGTACTTC.

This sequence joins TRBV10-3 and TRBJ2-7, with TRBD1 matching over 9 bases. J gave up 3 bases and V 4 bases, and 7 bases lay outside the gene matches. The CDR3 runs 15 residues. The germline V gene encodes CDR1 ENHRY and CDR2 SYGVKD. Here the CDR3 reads CAISVNPGQGYEQYF. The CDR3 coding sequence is TGTGCCATCAGTGTCAACCCGGGACAGGGCTACGAGCAGTACTTC.

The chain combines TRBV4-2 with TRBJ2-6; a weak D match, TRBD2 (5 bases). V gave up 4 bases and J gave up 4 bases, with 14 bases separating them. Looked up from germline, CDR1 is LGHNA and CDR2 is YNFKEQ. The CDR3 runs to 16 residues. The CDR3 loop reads CASSRELLTGANVLTF. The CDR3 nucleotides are TGTGCCAGCAGCCGGGAGTTGCTAACCGGGGCCAACGTCCTGACTTTC.

CDR3 DNA sequence: TGTGCCAGCAGTTTATGGTCAGGCTTGAATGAAGCTTTCTTT. It translates to CASSLWSGLNEAFF. This sequence joins TRBV27 and TRBJ1-1; no firm D call. CDR3 length: 14 amino acids. Trimming took 1 base from V and 7 from J, leaving 13 bases between them. Germline lookup yields CDR1 MNHEY and CDR2 SMNVEV (reference sequence).

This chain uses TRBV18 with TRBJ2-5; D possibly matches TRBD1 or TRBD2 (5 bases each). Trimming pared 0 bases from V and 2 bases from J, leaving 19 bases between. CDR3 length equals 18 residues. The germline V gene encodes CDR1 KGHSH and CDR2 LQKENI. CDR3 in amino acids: CASSPPIRDPGYQETQYF. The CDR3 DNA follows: TGTGCCAGCTCACCACCGATACGGGACCCTGGCTATCAAGAGACCCAGTACTTC. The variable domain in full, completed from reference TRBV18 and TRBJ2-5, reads NAGVMQNPRHLVRRRGQEARLRCSPMKGHSHVYWYRQLPEEGLKFMVYLQKENIIDESGMPKERFSAEFPKEGPSILRIQQVVRGDSAAYFCASSPPIRDPGYQETQYFGPGTRLLVL.

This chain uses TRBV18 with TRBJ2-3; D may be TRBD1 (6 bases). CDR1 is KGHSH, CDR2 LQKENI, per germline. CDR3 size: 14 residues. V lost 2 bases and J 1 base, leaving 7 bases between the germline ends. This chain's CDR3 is CASSPAGGTDTQYF. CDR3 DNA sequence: TGTGCCAGCTCACCAGCAGGGGGCACAGATACGCAGTATTTT.

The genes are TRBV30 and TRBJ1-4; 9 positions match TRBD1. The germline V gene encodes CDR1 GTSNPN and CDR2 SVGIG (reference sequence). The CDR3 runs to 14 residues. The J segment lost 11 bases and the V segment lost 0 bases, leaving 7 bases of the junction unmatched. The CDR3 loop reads CAWSVLRTGEKLFF. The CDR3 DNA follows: TGTGCCTGGAGTGTACTCCGGACAGGGGAGAAACTGTTTTTT. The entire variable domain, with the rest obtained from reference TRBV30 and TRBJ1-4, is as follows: SQTIHQWPATLVQPVGSPLSLECTVEGTSNPNLYWYRQAAGRGLQLLFYSVGIGQISSEVPQNLSASRPQDRQFILSSKKLLLSDSGFYLCAWSVLRTGEKLFFGSGTQLSVL.

The CDR3 loop reads CASSWSGVTDTQYF. The CDR3 DNA sequence: TGTGCCAGCAGTTGGTCAGGGGTCACAGATACGCAGTATTTT. This chain links TRBV4-2 with TRBJ2-3; a weak D match, TRBD1 (6 bases). CDR3 length: 14 amino acids. V lost 6 bases and J 2 bases, leaving 12 bases between the germline ends. The germline V gene has CDR1 LGHNA and CDR2 YNFKEQ.

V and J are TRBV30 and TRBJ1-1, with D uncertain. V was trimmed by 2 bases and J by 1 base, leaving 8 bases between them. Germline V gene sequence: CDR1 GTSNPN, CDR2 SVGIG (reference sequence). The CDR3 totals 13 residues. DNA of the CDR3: TGTGCCTGGAGTCGGCAGGAGAACACTGAAGCTTTCTTT. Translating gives CAWSRQENTEAFF.